This T cell receptor (beta chain) was sequenced in a study of cytomegalovirus exposure and HLA in healthy donors. Points from the study as a whole: CMV serostatus alone was available as immune exposure information. A later analysis linked a missense variant in DCLRE1C to the trimming of TCR beta V and J genes.

Both 60 Vbeta primers and 13 Jbeta primers went into the PCR. The protocol was immunoSEQ multiplex PCR, while the TCRdb copy is restricted to in-frame clones and leaves out a portion. The table records some 110,000 clones, under 70% of them present only once. The CDR3 spans 14 residues. V was trimmed by 5 bases and J by 1 base, leaving 11 bases between them. The germline V gene encodes CDR1 SGHVS and CDR2 FQNEAQ. Only a few counts were recorded for this clone. Its antigen is unknown. The TCR sequence derives from a man aged 30 to 45 in good health and CMV-seropositive. V usage is TRBV7-8 and J usage is TRBJ1-1; no clear D. Sequencing input: PBMCs. For the CDR3, the DNA is TGTGCCAGCAGCCTTACTTACCCGAACACTGAAGCTTTCTTT. As protein: CASSLTYPNTEAFF.